A single sample gave rise to the 13 T cell receptor beta chains below, sequenced in a study of cytomegalovirus exposure and HLA in healthy donors (dated by TCRdb to the late 2010s). The library came from the immunoSEQ multiplex PCR assay. For the multiplex PCR, a mixture combining 60 forward primers for TCR Vbeta segments and 13 reverse primers for TCR Jbeta segments was used. In its TCRdb copy, this immuneACCESS table keeps in-frame sequences only and misses some clones. Where compared with another copy, unresolved V genes explain less than half of these, and the others have no known cause. The sample yields around 140,000 clones; approximately 71% were counted once. The ten largest account for 0.75% to 0.95% of the sample. The specimen was PBMCs. Every receptor here comes from a woman in her fifties or sixties in good health and CMV-seronegative.

The chain recombines TRBV20-1 with TRBJ2-2; unclear D gene. Germline V gene sequence: CDR1 DFQATT, CDR2 SNEGSKA (reference sequence). The CDR3 is 11 amino acids. Trimming took off 6 bases at V and 6 bases at J, with 8 bases between the two ends. The CDR3 DNA follows: TGCAGTGCCCCTTTGTCCGGGGAGCTGTTTTTT. Its translation is CSAPLSGELFF.

This chain joins TRBV6-1 and TRBJ2-7; TRBD2 matches at 7 bases. Per germline, CDR1 MNHNS and CDR2 SASEGT. The CDR3 length is 15 residues. Trimming cost V 0 bases and J 0 bases; bases outside gene matches: 2. Written as DNA, the CDR3 is TGTGCCAGCAGTGAAGCGGGGGGGTTCTCCTACGAGCAGTACTTC. Its protein product is CASSEAGGFSYEQYF.

The V call is TRBV30, the J call TRBJ1-6; D is possibly TRBD1 (5 bases). Germline V gene sequence: CDR1 GTSNPN, CDR2 SVGIG (reference sequence). V lost 4 bases, J lost 6 bases, and 10 bases lay in between. The CDR3 has 13 amino acids. Written as DNA, the CDR3 is TGTGCCTGGAACGGGGGTTCTAATTCACCCCTCCACTTT. Amino acids: CAWNGGSNSPLHF.

The chain combines TRBV5-6 with TRBJ1-4, with D possibly matching TRBD1 (6 bases). This CDR3 has 16 amino acids. Germline CDR1 SGHDT, CDR2 YYEEEE. Between the trimmed V and J ends, which lost 2 bases and 8 bases, there was a span of 19 bases. As DNA, the CDR3 is TGTGCCAGCAGCTTAACGGGCAGGCTAGGGGGAGAAAAACTGTTTTTT. Translation: CASSLTGRLGGEKLFF.

This chain links TRBV5-4 with TRBJ1-4, with D possibly matching TRBD1 (5 bases). V was shortened by 0 bases and J by 2 bases, with 11 bases between the two germline ends. This CDR3 is 16 amino acids long. Germline V gives CDR1 SGHNT, CDR2 YYREEE (reference sequence). The CDR3 loop is CASSLGGSRTNEKLFF. The DNA of the CDR3 is TGTGCCAGCAGCTTGGGGGGCTCGAGGACTAATGAAAAACTGTTTTTT. The full variable domain, in which reference TRBV5-4 and TRBJ1-4 provide the parts outside the CDR3, is ETGVTQSPTHLIKTRGQQVTLRCSSQSGHNTVSWYQQALGQGPQFIFQYYREEENGRGNFPPRFSGLQFPNYSSELNVNALELDDSALYLCASSLGGSRTNEKLFFGSGTQLSVL.

The chain combines TRBV6-4 with TRBJ2-1; D is perhaps TRBD2 (5 bases). Trimming removed 6 bases at V and 9 bases at J, with 24 bases between. The CDR3 runs to 16 residues. The germline V gene has CDR1 MRHNA and CDR2 SNTAGT. CDR3 sequence reads: CASSLRGLYISGEQFF. CDR3 in DNA: TGTGCCAGCAGCCTTCGAGGGTTGTACATTTCAGGTGAGCAGTTCTTC.

The chain recombines TRBV7-9 with TRBJ2-7; perhaps TRBD2 as D (6 bases). The CDR3 sequence is 13 residues long. Trimming removed 10 bases from V and 3 bases from J, with 16 bases in between. Germline V gives CDR1 SEHNR, CDR2 FQNEAQ (reference sequence). Written as DNA, the CDR3 is TGTGCCATCGTGGAGGGACGGAACTACGAGCAGTACTTC. Translation: CAIVEGRNYEQYF.

The rearrangement joins TRBV27 to TRBJ2-7; 10 bases are a match to TRBD2. Germline CDR1 reads MNHEY; CDR2 reads SMNVEV (reference sequence). The CDR3 spans 14 residues. The V and J ends lost 4 bases and 3 bases, in that order; junction bases with no gene match: 3. CDR3 nucleotides: TGTGCCAGCAGTTCTCCTAGCGGGGGCTACGAGCAGTACTTC. Encoded protein: CASSSPSGGYEQYF.

Here the CDR3 reads CASDLGGVNTEAFF. The DNA for the CDR3 is TGTGCCAGTGACCTGGGGGGGGTGAACACTGAAGCTTTCTTT. The chain has TRBV7-9 and TRBJ1-1; D is possibly TRBD1 (5 bases). This CDR3 contains 14 residues. Germline CDR1 is SEHNR and CDR2 is FQNEAQ (reference sequence). V was clipped by 9 bases and J by 0 bases, with 14 bases between them.

The rearrangement joins TRBV2 to TRBJ2-1, with D tentatively TRBD1 (6 bases). CDR1 is SNHLY, CDR2 FYNNEI, per germline. The CDR3 totals 14 residues. The germline V and J ends were trimmed by 4 bases and 6 bases, with 13 bases remaining between them. The CDR3 protein is CASSAHLGGNEQFF. CDR3 in DNA: TGTGCCAGCAGTGCCCACCTAGGGGGCAATGAGCAGTTCTTC.

The V and J genes are TRBV6-4 and TRBJ2-5; 7 positions match TRBD2. The end of the DNA is better explained by TRBJ2-7, so the J call may be wrong. The V gene's germline CDR1 is MRHNA and CDR2 SNTAGT. This CDR3 is built from 13 residues. CDR3 region: CAVGAGSSYEQYF. CDR3 sequence (DNA): TGTGCCGTAGGAGCGGGGAGCTCCTACGAGCAGTACTTC.

The chain combines TRBV15 with TRBJ2-6; a possible D gene is TRBD1 (5 bases). CDR3 length: 15 amino acids. Between the trimmed V and J ends, which lost 9 bases and 1 base, there was a span of 13 bases. From germline, CDR1 is LNHNV and CDR2 YYDKDF (reference sequence). The CDR3 DNA reads as TGTGCCACAGGAGATCAGGGTTCTGGGGCCAACGTCCTGACTTTC. It encodes CATGDQGSGANVLTF.

The chain links TRBV30 to TRBJ1-3; D is ambiguous. Germline CDR1 and CDR2: GTSNPN and SVGIG (reference sequence). The CDR3 extends over 14 amino acids. Trimming left V 4 bases short and J 0 bases short, with 10 bases between. In nucleotides, the CDR3 is TGTGCCTGGATCTCTAGTTACTCTGGAAACACCATATATTTT. It is translated as CAWISSYSGNTIYF.